Listed here are 24 T cell receptor beta chains from one sample, sequenced in a study of neurological immune-mediated disorders. Using its own MiXCR run on the 5' RACE reads, TCRdb lists one record per CDR3 protein. The sample lists tens of thousands of distinct CDR3 sequences; 10% were seen once. Sequenced material: PBMCs. The receptors shown here come from a woman in her 30s with HTLV-1-associated myelopathy (HAM/TSP).

This clonotype has a count of ten or more. This chain joins TRBV6-1 and TRBJ2-3; 7 bases fit TRBD2. In germline, CDR1 is MNHNS, CDR2 SASEGT. CDR3 size: 15 residues. Trimming removed 6 bases from V and 2 bases from J; junction bases left unmatched: 8. The chain's CDR3 is CASSWAGEPTDTQYF. The CDR3 DNA sequence: TGTGCCAGCAGCTGGGCGGGGGAACCCACAGATACGCAGTATTTT.

At least ten counts were recorded for this clonotype. The J gene is TRBJ1-5, the V gene TRBV6-5, with 8 bases lining up with TRBD1. Germline V lookup: CDR1 MNHEY, CDR2 SVGAGI. After removal of 5 bases from V and 2 bases from J, the junction contained 5 bases not matched to a gene. The CDR3 has 15 residues. In DNA, the CDR3 is TGTGCCAGCAGTCGGGACAGGTTGGGCAATCAGCCCCAGCATTTT. It specifies CASSRDRLGNQPQHF.

This clonotype was picked up many times. This chain connects TRBV7-2 to TRBJ2-2; the match to TRBD2 covers 11 bases. With 7 bases clipped from V and 7 bases from J, the junction kept 8 bases outside the gene matches. CDR1 and CDR2 from the germline V gene are SGHTA and FQGNSA. This CDR3 is built from 15 residues. CDR3 DNA sequence: TGTGCCAGCACCGACCCCCTAGCGGGGGGCGGGGAGCTGTTTTTT. Its protein product is CASTDPLAGGGELFF.

This clonotype was counted many times. The rearrangement joins TRBV6-2 or TRBV6-3 to TRBJ1-1; maybe TRBD1 (6 bases). V lost 7 bases and J lost 0, with 18 bases in between. The CDR3 runs 16 residues. CDR1 is MNHEY and CDR2 is SVGEGT in the germline V gene. CDR3 in amino acids: CASKPKIGDMNTEAFF. The CDR3 region has the DNA TGTGCCAGCAAACCTAAAATTGGGGACATGAACACTGAAGCTTTCTTT.

This clonotype was detected ten times or more. The chain combines TRBV20-1 with TRBJ2-2; 7 bases are a match to TRBD1. J lost 5 bases, V lost 0 bases, and 9 bases had no gene match. Germline lookup yields CDR1 DFQATT and CDR2 SNEGSKA (reference sequence). The CDR3 spans 16 residues. The CDR3 nucleotides read TGCAGTGCTAGAGAATCAGGGACAGTAAGGACCGGGGAGCTGTTTTTT. Protein sequence: CSARESGTVRTGELFF.

This clonotype was seen ten or more times. The CDR3 DNA reads TGTGCCAGCAGCTTGGGACAGTTCACAGATACGCAGTATTTT. Protein sequence: CASSLGQFTDTQYF. V gene TRBV5-6 combines with J gene TRBJ2-3, with a tentative D call TRBD1 (5 bases). The CDR3 runs 14 residues. Trimming cost V 0 bases and J 2 bases, with 7 bases left between them. From germline, CDR1 is SGHDT and CDR2 YYEEEE.

This clonotype has at least ten counts. As DNA, the CDR3 is TGCAGTGCTGGTTCCGACAATCTGGGAGAGCAGTTCTTC. Amino acid sequence: CSAGSDNLGEQFF. The chain uses TRBV20-1 and TRBJ2-1; no clear D gene. Trimming pared 5 bases from V and 10 bases from J, leaving 18 bases between. This CDR3 contains 13 residues. Germline loops: CDR1 DFQATT, CDR2 SNEGSKA (reference sequence).

This clonotype has at least ten counts. V usage is TRBV29-1 and J usage is TRBJ2-3, with TRBD2 identical over 7 bases. This CDR3 has 17 residues. Per the germline V gene, CDR1 is SQVTM and CDR2 is ANQGSEA. J lost 1 base, V lost 5 bases, and 15 bases had no gene match. This chain's CDR3 is CSVPIWDAGERTDTQYF. The CDR3 coding sequence is TGCAGCGTTCCCATCTGGGATGCGGGGGAACGCACAGATACGCAGTATTTT.

The chain is built from TRBV11-3 and TRBJ2-3; 8 bases agree with TRBD1. Germline V gives CDR1 SGHNT, CDR2 YENEEA. The CDR3 runs 15 residues. Germline trimming cut 4 bases from V and 5 bases from J; bases unmatched to any gene: 8. CDR3 in DNA: TGTGCCAGCAGCTGGGGGCAGGGGGCGGTAGATACGCAGTATTTT. It yields the protein CASSWGQGAVDTQYF.

The chain joins TRBV29-1 to TRBJ2-7; 14 bases fit TRBD2. This CDR3 contains 15 residues. V lost 6 bases, J lost 3 bases, and 7 bases stayed unmatched. Germline CDR1 and CDR2: SQVTM and ANQGSEA. CDR3: CSVGTSGGGDYEQYF. CDR3 nucleotides: TGCAGCGTGGGGACTAGCGGGGGTGGAGACTACGAGCAGTACTTC.

This clonotype was counted many times. The chain has TRBV19 and TRBJ1-1; the D is unclear. The CDR3 sequence is 16 residues long. The V end was cut by 7 bases, the J end by 4 bases, with 22 bases between. Germline V lookup: CDR1 LNHDA, CDR2 SQIVND (reference sequence). DNA for the CDR3: TGTGCCAGTACCGACCGGGGAGGTGTGCGGGGCACTGAAGCTTTCTTT. It encodes CASTDRGGVRGTEAFF.

This clonotype was recorded many times. The V and J genes are TRBV6-5 and TRBJ1-6; D might be TRBD1 (5 bases). In germline, CDR1 is MNHEY, CDR2 SVGAGI. The V end lost 5 bases, the J end lost 5 bases, and 13 bases lay between the germline ends. CDR3 length: 15 amino acids. DNA for the CDR3: TGTGCCAGCAGTAAGACGGGACGGGATAATTCACCCCTCCACTTT. Translated: CASSKTGRDNSPLHF.

Many counts were recorded for this clonotype. This chain connects TRBV11-2 to TRBJ2-1; 12 bases agree with TRBD2. Losses at the gene ends were 3 bases for V and 2 bases for J; bases not matched to a gene: 5. The germline V gene has CDR1 SGHAT and CDR2 FQNNGV. CDR3 length: 17 amino acids. The CDR3 DNA reads as TGTGCCAGCAGCTTGGATAGACTAGCGGGGGCCTACAATGAGCAGTTCTTC. Amino acid sequence: CASSLDRLAGAYNEQFF.

This clonotype was observed many times. V gene TRBV5-1 combines with J gene TRBJ1-5; 11 bases map to TRBD1. CDR1 is SGHRS, CDR2 YFSETQ, per germline. This CDR3 region has 14 residues. Unmatched junction bases numbered 3, after V lost 3 bases and J lost 7 bases. The CDR3 loop reads CASSSGTGGQPQHF. CDR3 DNA: TGCGCCAGCAGCTCGGGGACAGGGGGACAGCCCCAGCATTTT.

This clonotype has a count of ten or more. The chain links TRBV7-9 to TRBJ2-1, with 8 bases aligning to TRBD2. V dropped 5 bases and J dropped 8; count of bases not matched to a gene: 8. The CDR3 length is 14 residues. Germline V gene lookup returns CDR1 SEHNR and CDR2 FQNEAQ (reference sequence). CDR3 sequence (DNA): TGTGCCAGCAGCGCGACTAGCGTGACTGATGAGCAGTTCTTC. This sequence encodes CASSATSVTDEQFF.

Many counts were recorded for this clonotype. The chain employs TRBV20-1 and TRBJ2-7; 10 bases agree with TRBD1. This CDR3 has 14 residues. Germline V gene data show CDR1 as DFQATT and CDR2 as SNEGSKA (reference sequence). V lost 5 bases to trimming and J lost 5 bases; unmatched junction nucleotides: 9. The CDR3 protein is CSAGPGTGADEQYF. The CDR3, as DNA: TGCAGTGCTGGACCCGGGACAGGGGCCGACGAGCAGTACTTC.

Concerning this clonotype itself: A much larger clone lies one base from this, so it may be a read error. The chain joins TRBV27 to TRBJ2-2, with D possibly TRBD2 on 5 matching bases. Germline V gene sequence: CDR1 MNHEY, CDR2 SMNVEV (reference sequence). This CDR3 contains 13 residues. The CDR3 coding sequence is TGTGCCAGCAGTTTACGGGGAACCGGGAAGCTGTTTTTT. Its translation is CASSLRGTGKLFF.

This clonotype was seen ten or more times. The chain has TRBV7-2 and TRBJ2-7, with TRBD2 matching 7 bases. The CDR3 is 15 amino acids. Germline CDR1 reads SGHTA; CDR2 reads FQGNSA. The V gene end was trimmed by 4 bases and the J gene end by 3 bases; junction bases not matched to a gene: 9. CDR3 sequence (DNA): TGTGCCAGCAGCTCCAACGGCGGGGGTGTCTACGAGCAGTACTTC. Translation gives CASSSNGGGVYEQYF.

This clonotype was counted at least ten times. The chain recombines TRBV11-2 with TRBJ1-4, with 7 positions matching TRBD1. J was trimmed by 3 bases and V by 3 bases; bases with no gene match: 7. This CDR3 is 16 amino acids long. Germline V gene sequence: CDR1 SGHAT, CDR2 FQNNGV. The DNA of the CDR3 is TGTGCCAGCAGCTTTCTCCAGGGGGGCTCTAATGAAAAACTGTTTTTT. Protein product: CASSFLQGGSNEKLFF.

The rearrangement links TRBV9 to TRBJ2-1, with 7 bases matching TRBD2. After removal of 0 bases from V and 2 bases from J, the junction contained 5 bases not matched to a gene. This CDR3 spans 16 amino acids. Germline CDR1 is SGDLS and CDR2 is YYNGEE. CDR3 loop: CASSVGSGVTYNEQFF. The DNA of the CDR3 is TGTGCCAGCAGCGTAGGCAGCGGGGTCACCTACAATGAGCAGTTCTTC.

The chain combines TRBV7-9 with TRBJ1-5; D ambiguous. The germline CDR1 and CDR2 sequences are SEHNR and FQNEAQ (reference sequence). The CDR3 spans 13 residues. V lost 10 bases and J 0 bases, leaving 10 bases between the germline ends. The CDR3 loop is CAISANSNQPQHF. The CDR3 DNA follows: TGTGCCATCAGTGCCAATAGCAATCAGCCCCAGCATTTT.

A remark on this clonotype: Compared with germline, one end of the junction differs, possibly owing to a read error. The genes are TRBV5-1 and TRBJ1-1, with no clear D. Per the germline V gene, CDR1 is SGHRS and CDR2 is YFSETQ. This CDR3 contains 12 residues. The CDR3 nucleotides are TGCGCCAACAGCTTGGGGTGGGGTGAAGCTTTCTTT. Amino acids: CANSLGWGEAFF.

In its sample, this clonotype was seen many times. The chain combines TRBV18 with TRBJ2-7; D not certain. CDR3 length equals 14 residues. Germline CDR1 is KGHSH and CDR2 is LQKENI. V dropped 0 bases and J dropped 5 bases, with 11 bases sitting between them. The CDR3 coding sequence is TGTGCCAGCTCACCACCGAACAGAGAGAACGAGCAGTACTTC. This encodes CASSPPNRENEQYF.

This clonotype was counted between two and nine times. V is TRBV12-3 or TRBV12-4 and J is TRBJ2-1; 10 nucleotides agree with TRBD2. This CDR3 is 17 amino acids long. Unmatched junction bases numbered 6, after V lost 1 base and J lost 3 bases. CDR3: CASSLVSAGGFYNEQFF. CDR3 sequence (DNA): TGTGCCAGCAGTTTAGTGTCAGCGGGGGGGTTCTACAATGAGCAGTTCTTC.